The clone carrying this TCR beta chain came up a few times. Its specificity is unknown. This sample was included in a study of beta chain features in type 1 diabetes. General study results and limits: All four CD4+ subsets of Type 1 diabetes patients contained TCRB CDR3s that were moderately but significantly shorter.

What was sequenced were expressed TCRB transcripts, since all of the isolated RNA had been reverse transcribed. Some clones are missing from TCRdb's copy, which holds only in-frame ones; the method was immunoSEQ multiplex PCR. The repertoire has about 260,000 clones, around 21% of them found once; the top ten carry around 0.029%. Sequencing was performed on naive CD4+ T cells from blood. This TCR came from a woman between 40 and 50 years old with type 1 diabetes.

CDR3 coding DNA: TGCGCCAGCAGTCATTGTAGACAGACCTATGGCTACACCTTC. Its protein is CASSHCRQTYGYTF. This chain joins TRBV23-1 and TRBJ1-2; tentative D call: TRBD1 (5 bases). TRBV23-1 is placed among ORFs of uncertain function. Trimming removed 3 bases from V and 4 bases from J, with 12 bases in between. The CDR3 sequence is 14 residues long.